This T cell receptor (beta chain) came from a study of T cells after somatic rescue of genetic block. Here immunoSEQ multiplex PCR was the method, and the copy in TCRdb shows in-frame clones only, minus some. The sample has tens of thousands of clones; approximately 96% are singletons. Sequenced input: peripheral blood mononuclear cells (PBMCs). This receptor was identified in a child younger than two.

The CDR3 DNA is TGTGCCAGCAGCAAGGGGCTAGCGGGAGGCGGGAATACGCAGTATTTT. This encodes CASSKGLAGGGNTQYF. The chain is built from TRBV21-1 and TRBJ2-3; the table calls TRBD2, which could not be checked here. TRBV21-1 is deemed a pseudogene. The CDR3 covers 16 residues.